The text below deals with one T cell receptor beta chain. How the authors handled the data: Estimation of nucleated cell counts was performed using reference gene primer amplification. Generated by immunoSEQ multiplex PCR, the TCRdb table keeps only in-frame clones and is missing some. The V and J calls and clone size were taken over from that table, and D and trimming were inferred from the DNA. The table has about 200,000 clones, 88% seen once. The data derive from a study of blood T cell repertoires in COVID-19. On the study more broadly: PBMCs, B-cell-depleted T cells, or T cells provided the cDNA or gDNA that made up the material.

Germline V lookup: CDR1 SGHRS, CDR2 YFSETQ. The V segment lost 0 bases and the J segment 8 bases; nucleotides outside the gene matches: 11. This CDR3 is built from 16 residues. Specimen: peripheral blood. The chain employs TRBV5-1 and TRBJ2-1; the match to TRBD1 covers 7 bases. This receptor was identified in a man younger than 35 with active or convalescent COVID-19. The CDR3 reads CASSLVPQGLSDEQFF. The CDR3 DNA reads TGCGCCAGCAGCTTGGTACCACAGGGGTTAAGCGATGAGCAGTTCTTC.